The 23 T cell receptor beta chains presented below share a single source sample, sequenced in a study of blood T cell repertoires in COVID-19. The table came from immunoSEQ multiplex PCR; TCRdb's copy has only in-frame clones and leaves some out. The data show approximately 140,000 clones, 79% seen once. The sample was peripheral blood. These TCRs come from a man in his fifties or sixties with acute or convalescent COVID-19.

This clone was detected a few times. The chain joins TRBV28 to TRBJ1-2; TRBD1 aligns across 8 bases. Trimming took 4 bases from V and 7 from J; bases not matched to a gene: 5. The CDR3 spans 13 residues. CDR1 and CDR2 from the germline V gene are MDHEN and SYDVKM. The CDR3 DNA sequence: TGTGCCAGCAGTTGGAGGACAGGGCCTGGCTACACCTTC. This codes for CASSWRTGPGYTF.

This chain joins TRBV11-2 and TRBJ1-1; D is uncertain. Germline V gene data show CDR1 as SGHAT and CDR2 as FQNNGV. V was pared by 3 bases and J by 1 base, with 9 bases between. CDR3 size: 14 residues. The CDR3 DNA follows: TGTGCCAGCAGCTTTGGACTTCCGAACACTGAAGCTTTCTTT. This gives the protein CASSFGLPNTEAFF.

V gene TRBV5-1 combines with J gene TRBJ1-2; the D gene is possibly TRBD1 (6 bases). The CDR3 loop spans 14 amino acids. CDR1 is SGHRS and CDR2 is YFSETQ in the germline V gene. V was clipped by 4 bases and J by 3 bases, with 13 bases between them. The CDR3 loop is CASSLGAGDYGYTF. In nucleotides, the CDR3 is TGCGCCAGCAGCCTGGGGGCCGGGGACTATGGCTACACCTTC.

CDR3 in amino acids: CASSLNSGGETQYF. Here the CDR3 DNA reads TGTGCCAGCAGCCTCAATTCAGGGGGCGAGACCCAGTACTTC. The V and J genes are TRBV11-3 and TRBJ2-5; the match to TRBD1 covers 8 bases. This CDR3 region has 14 residues. CDR1 and CDR2 (germline): SGHNT, YENEEA. With 5 bases clipped from V and 5 bases from J, the junction kept 7 bases outside the gene matches.

The CDR3 reads CASRLEQGRPNTEAFF. For the CDR3, the DNA is TGTGCCAGTAGACTAGAACAGGGACGGCCAAACACTGAAGCTTTCTTT. V gene TRBV19 combines with J gene TRBJ1-1, with D perhaps matching TRBD1 (6 bases). Trimming shortened V by 6 bases and J by 2 bases, and 19 bases separated the two germline ends. This CDR3 comprises 16 residues. CDR1 LNHDA and CDR2 SQIVND come from the germline V gene (reference sequence).

CDR3 nucleotide sequence: TGTGCCAGTAGTATAGAACAGGGAGCACCCCTCCACTTT. Its translation is CASSIEQGAPLHF. The V and J genes are TRBV19 and TRBJ1-6; a possible D gene is TRBD1 (6 bases). The V end lost 0 bases, the J end lost 11 bases, and 8 bases lay between the germline ends. CDR3 size: 13 residues. CDR1 and CDR2 (germline): LNHDA, SQIVND (reference sequence).

The chain joins TRBV9 to TRBJ2-2; D is uncertain. Trimming cost V 2 bases and J 6 bases, with 14 bases left between them. CDR3 length: 15 amino acids. CDR1 is SGDLS and CDR2 is YYNGEE in the germline V gene. The CDR3 nucleotides are TGTGCCAGCAGCGTCGGAGAGGCCGCTGCCGGGGAGCTGTTTTTT. This encodes CASSVGEAAAGELFF.

This clone was found once. The chain has TRBV3-1 (or the pseudogene TRBV3-2) and TRBJ2-5, with 9 bases identical to TRBD1. With 5 bases clipped from V and 5 bases from J, the junction kept 15 bases outside the gene matches. Germline V gives CDR1 LGHDT, CDR2 YNNKEL (reference sequence). This CDR3 comprises 17 residues. CDR3 sequence: CASSDSDHRGPGETQYF. Here the CDR3 DNA reads TGTGCCAGCAGCGACTCTGATCACAGGGGGCCGGGGGAGACCCAGTACTTC.

The rearrangement links TRBV20-1 to TRBJ1-4; tentatively, D is TRBD1 (6 bases). The V and J ends lost 6 bases and 10 bases respectively, with 12 bases between them. This CDR3 is 11 amino acids long. The germline V gene encodes CDR1 DFQATT and CDR2 SNEGSKA (reference sequence). The CDR3 sequence: CSAGGGGKLFF. CDR3 coding DNA: TGCAGTGCGGGAGGGGGTGGAAAACTGTTTTTT.

V and J are TRBV7-8 and TRBJ1-4; TRBD1 aligns across 10 bases. The CDR3 is 15 amino acids. With V trimmed by 7 bases and J by 8 bases, 10 bases remained unmatched. Germline V lookup: CDR1 SGHVS, CDR2 FQNEAQ. CDR3 sequence (DNA): TGTGCCAGCACGTATCAGGGACAGGGGCCCGAAAAACTGTTTTTT. Amino acids: CASTYQGQGPEKLFF.

This chain connects TRBV5-1 to TRBJ1-1; D call uncertain. This CDR3 has 13 amino acids. Deletions cut 7 bases from V and 0 bases from J, with 10 bases between. Per the germline V gene, CDR1 is SGHRS and CDR2 is YFSETQ. DNA for the CDR3: TGCGCCAGCTCGAACTCCATGAACACTGAAGCTTTCTTT. Encoded protein: CASSNSMNTEAFF.

The chain recombines TRBV28 with TRBJ2-5, with 10 bases identical to TRBD1. Trimming at V came to 11 bases and at J to 4 bases, leaving 13 bases not matched to a gene. CDR3 length: 15 residues. CDR1 and CDR2 (germline): MDHEN, SYDVKM. Written as DNA, the CDR3 is TGTGCCGTTTCAACCGGGACAGGGGTGGGAGAGACCCAGTACTTC. Its translation is CAVSTGTGVGETQYF.

CDR3 in DNA: TGTGCCAGCAGCTTCTCGCGAGGGGGCGACACAGGGACCCAGTACTTC. Residues: CASSFSRGGDTGTQYF. The rearrangement joins TRBV5-4 to TRBJ2-5, with TRBD1 matching over 7 bases. The CDR3 runs 16 residues. V shed 2 bases and J 7 bases; nucleotides not matched to a gene: 14. Germline CDR1 is SGHNT and CDR2 is YYREEE (reference sequence).

The V gene is TRBV4-3, the J gene TRBJ2-3, with 10 bases identical to TRBD2. V gave up 0 bases and J gave up 4 bases; unmatched junction bases: 19. CDR1 and CDR2 from the germline V gene are LGHNA and YSLEER. This CDR3 has 21 amino acids. DNA of the CDR3: TGCGCCAGCAGCCAAGACCTCTCTCCTAGCGGGAGAGAAGGTTTGGCAGATACGCAGTATTTT. Its translation: CASSQDLSPSGREGLADTQYF.

The chain is built from TRBV5-1 and TRBJ2-7; TRBD1 agrees at 8 bases. The ends lost 2 bases at V and 5 bases at J; junction bases unmatched: 6. The CDR3 is 14 residues long. Germline assignment: CDR1 SGHRS and CDR2 YFSETQ. The CDR3: CASSFMTGENEQYF. Written as DNA, the CDR3 is TGCGCCAGCAGCTTTATGACAGGGGAAAACGAGCAGTACTTC. The whole variable domain, filled in from reference TRBV5-1 and TRBJ2-7, reads KAGVTQTPRYLIKTRGQQVTLSCSPISGHRSVSWYQQTPGQGLQFLFEYFSETQRNKGNFPGRFSGRQFSNSRSEMNVSTLELGDSALYLCASSFMTGENEQYFGPGTRLTVT.

This chain links TRBV30 with TRBJ1-5; tentative D call: TRBD1 (6 bases). This CDR3 has 15 residues. Germline CDR1 is GTSNPN and CDR2 is SVGIG (reference sequence). Trimming pared 1 base from V and 1 base from J, leaving 11 bases between. The CDR3 DNA reads as TGTGCCTGGAGTGGGGGGACATCGAGCAATCAGCCCCAGCATTTT. This encodes CAWSGGTSSNQPQHF.

The chain joins TRBV7-9 to TRBJ1-4, with 8 bases identical to TRBD1. V was pared by 3 bases and J by 7 bases, with 4 bases of the junction left unmatched. The CDR3 is made up of 14 amino acids. Germline assignment: CDR1 SEHNR and CDR2 FQNEAQ (reference sequence). For the CDR3, the DNA is TGTGCCAGCAGCTTTACAGGGGGGAGTGAAAAACTGTTTTTT. Protein product: CASSFTGGSEKLFF.

The J gene is TRBJ1-4, the V gene TRBV9; 8 nucleotides agree with TRBD1. This CDR3 region has 12 residues. Germline CDR1 and CDR2: SGDLS and YYNGEE. J lost 8 bases, V lost 8 bases, and 5 bases had no gene match. The CDR3 protein is CARGHRGEKLFF. CDR3 DNA sequence: TGTGCCAGGGGCCACAGGGGGGAAAAACTGTTTTTT.

This clone has just a few counts. The genes are TRBV6-5 and TRBJ1-5, with D perhaps TRBD1 (6 bases). The V gene's germline CDR1 is MNHEY and CDR2 SVGAGI. The CDR3 has 13 amino acids. V lost 5 bases and J lost 9, with 14 bases in between. The CDR3 here is CASSTDSVLPQHF. In DNA, the CDR3 is TGTGCCAGCAGTACGGACAGTGTGTTGCCCCAGCATTTT.

The chain couples TRBV30 to TRBJ1-6, with D possibly matching TRBD1 (5 bases). The CDR3 length is 14 residues. V lost 3 bases and J lost 5, with 11 bases in between. Germline V lookup: CDR1 GTSNPN, CDR2 SVGIG (reference sequence). This CDR3 reads CAWRDTWDNSPLHF. As DNA, the CDR3 is TGTGCCTGGAGGGACACCTGGGATAATTCACCCCTCCACTTT. Filled out from reference TRBV30 and TRBJ1-6, the complete variable domain reads SQTIHQWPATLVQPVGSPLSLECTVEGTSNPNLYWYRQAAGRGLQLLFYSVGIGQISSEVPQNLSASRPQDRQFILSSKKLLLSDSGFYLCAWRDTWDNSPLHFGNGTRLTVT.

This clone was found a few times. V gene TRBV6-5 combines with J gene TRBJ2-2; possible D gene TRBD2, 8 bases. The ends were cut back, 11 bases at V and 7 bases at J, with 17 bases in the middle. This CDR3 has 13 amino acids. Germline V gene sequence: CDR1 MNHEY, CDR2 SVGAGI. This CDR3 is CALAGQQGGELFF. For the CDR3, the DNA is TGTGCCTTAGCGGGACAGCAAGGCGGGGAGCTGTTTTTT.

The rearrangement joins TRBV7-9 to TRBJ2-7; the match to TRBD1 covers 8 bases. The CDR3 loop spans 17 amino acids. Trimming cost V 0 bases and J 1 base; bases outside gene matches: 8. The germline CDR1 and CDR2 sequences are SEHNR and FQNEAQ (reference sequence). As DNA, the CDR3 is TGTGCCAGCAGCTTAGCCACCGGGACAGGTGTTTCCTACGAGCAGTACTTC. Its protein product is CASSLATGTGVSYEQYF.

The rearrangement links TRBV5-1 to TRBJ2-1; 14 nucleotides line up with TRBD2. This CDR3 is 17 amino acids long. The germline V gene encodes CDR1 SGHRS and CDR2 YFSETQ. The V gene end was trimmed by 2 bases and the J gene end by 4 bases; junction bases not matched to a gene: 5. The CDR3 here is CASSFLGTSGGYNEQFF. The CDR3 DNA reads TGCGCCAGCAGCTTTTTGGGGACTAGCGGGGGTTACAATGAGCAGTTCTTC.